The present T cell receptor beta chain was sequenced within a study of T cell responses to AZD1222 COVID-19 vaccine. Points from the study as a whole: None of the repertoires were sampled until the peak T cell response had passed. The span of vaccine-associated CD4 TCRs extended across spike, with dominance at 160-218 and 743-854.

The table came from immunoSEQ multiplex PCR; TCRdb's copy has only in-frame clones and leaves some out. The table records over 70,000 clones, around 88% of them present only once. In regard to this clone: What it binds is not known.

CDR1 and CDR2 (germline): LGHDT, YNNKEL (reference sequence). The germline V and J ends were trimmed by 5 bases and 1 base, with 10 bases remaining between them. The CDR3 covers 14 residues. The rearrangement uses TRBV3-1 (or the pseudogene TRBV3-2) and TRBJ2-3; TRBD2 might be the D (6 bases). This specimen consisted of peripheral blood, obtained on day 0 of MenACWY control vaccination. This clonotype was sampled from an adult in good health. The CDR3 DNA is TGTGCCAGCAGCTCGGGCGGGGGCACAGATACGCAGTATTTT. It codes for CASSSGGGTDTQYF.